A selection of T cell receptor beta chains follows, all from one sample in a study of beta chain features in type 1 diabetes. Data came from immunoSEQ multiplex PCR; TCRdb stores just in-frame clones and leaves some out. The sample has roughly 240,000 clones; about 24% are singletons. The specimen sequenced was naive CD4+ T cells from blood. The source of these receptors is a woman under 40 with type 1 diabetes. Each CDR3 is given with its conserved first and last residue. The D gene is left open where the match is weak. The size field is filled for only some rows; it gives once, few, many or a size class.

v_call	d_call	clone_size	j_call	cdr3_aa	cdr3_nt
TRBV19	TRBD2	few	TRBJ2-5	CASTDTTGLAETQYF	TGTGCCAGTACCGACACTACCGGACTAGCTGAGACCCAGTACTTC
TRBV29-1	TRBD1	few	TRBJ1-1	CSVVAGGTEAFF	TGCAGCGTTGTAGCAGGGGGCACTGAAGCTTTCTTT
TRBV18	TRBD1	few	TRBJ1-2	CASSSDRDYGYTF	TGTGCCAGCTCATCGGACAGGGACTATGGCTACACCTTC
TRBV7-9	TRBD1	few	TRBJ1-1	CASSDGTANTEAFF	TGTGCCAGCAGCGACGGGACAGCGAACACTGAAGCTTTCTTT
TRBV7-3	NA	few	TRBJ2-3	CASSLNAGQITDTQYF	TGTGCCAGCAGCTTAAACGCTGGGCAAATAACAGATACGCAGTATTTT
TRBV15	NA	few	TRBJ1-2	CATSSGQQRGYTF	TGTGCCACCAGCAGCGGACAGCAGCGAGGCTACACCTTC
TRBV30	NA	NA	TRBJ2-2	CAWETVEITGELFF	TGTGCCTGGGAGACAGTAGAGATCACCGGGGAGCTGTTTTTT
TRBV9	NA	once	TRBJ2-2	CASSYRGGSTGELFF	TGTGCCAGCAGCTACAGGGGGGGGTCCACCGGGGAGCTGTTTTTT
TRBV7-9	TRBD2	NA	TRBJ2-6	CASTPASGGLFGANVLTF	TGTGCCAGCACTCCAGCTAGCGGGGGCCTCTTTGGGGCCAACGTCCTGACTTTC
TRBV5-1	NA	few	TRBJ2-7	CASSDQTDSRPDF	TGCGCCAGCAGCGACCAGACGGACAGCCGCCCGGACTTC
TRBV7-3	NA	NA	TRBJ1-1	CASSLIRNTEAFF	TGTGCCAGCAGCTTAATCCGGAACACTGAAGCTTTCTTT